The rows below give T cell receptor beta chains drawn from one sample of a study of blood T cell repertoires in COVID-19. TCRdb keeps only in-frame clones here, not all; method: immunoSEQ multiplex PCR. Among roughly 430,000 clones listed, roughly 88% were seen once. Sequenced sample: PBMCs or T cells enriched from blood (not recorded which). The receptors were sampled from a young woman who had been exposed to COVID-19. CDR3s include the opening cysteine and the closing phenylalanine or tryptophan. The order of the fields is V gene, clone size, D gene, CDR3 protein. D genes are given only for firm matches. Not all rows give a size; the values are once, few, many and, for expanded clones, a class.

v_call: TRBV24-1; clone_size: NA; d_call: TRBD1; cdr3_aa: CATRGTGPYEETQYF
v_call: TRBV28; clone_size: NA; d_call: NA; cdr3_aa: CASSLGTVKNEKLFF
v_call: TRBV5-5; clone_size: NA; d_call: NA; cdr3_aa: CASSPWGDFYSNQPQHF
v_call: TRBV10-1; clone_size: NA; d_call: NA; cdr3_aa: CASNGGGSPPNEQFF
v_call: TRBV4-3; clone_size: NA; d_call: TRBD1; cdr3_aa: CASSQDRTGVGYEKLFF
v_call: TRBV5-5; clone_size: NA; d_call: TRBD1; cdr3_aa: CASSAGPTGGTYNEQFF
v_call: TRBV7-2; clone_size: NA; d_call: NA; cdr3_aa: CASSLVGDNNNEQFF
v_call: TRBV28; clone_size: NA; d_call: NA; cdr3_aa: CASSLLPGSGNTIYF
v_call: TRBV19; clone_size: once; d_call: TRBD2; cdr3_aa: CASSLPGTTPQYNEQFF
v_call: TRBV28; clone_size: NA; d_call: TRBD1; cdr3_aa: CASSPTGTGAYNEQFF
v_call: TRBV7-8; clone_size: once; d_call: TRBD1; cdr3_aa: CASSLAPSGGSLHF
v_call: TRBV28; clone_size: NA; d_call: NA; cdr3_aa: CASRTNQDSVPDGELFF
v_call: TRBV4-1; clone_size: few; d_call: NA; cdr3_aa: CASSQGPVRGTYNEQFF
v_call: TRBV6-4; clone_size: once; d_call: TRBD2; cdr3_aa: CASSRRGGRGNIQYF
v_call: TRBV27; clone_size: NA; d_call: NA; cdr3_aa: CASSFGQEAGYTF
v_call: TRBV18; clone_size: NA; d_call: NA; cdr3_aa: CASSPQGRGGARGYTF
v_call: TRBV9; clone_size: NA; d_call: NA; cdr3_aa: CASRGGASNYGYTF
v_call: TRBV12-3/TRBV12-4; clone_size: NA; d_call: NA; cdr3_aa: CASREGGANEQFF
v_call: TRBV20-1; clone_size: once; d_call: NA; cdr3_aa: CSAGGDYGYTF
v_call: TRBV7-9; clone_size: NA; d_call: NA; cdr3_aa: CASSWSASDSYGYTF
v_call: TRBV27; clone_size: few; d_call: NA; cdr3_aa: CASTLPGVYEQYF
v_call: TRBV6-4; clone_size: NA; d_call: NA; cdr3_aa: CASSSTVGTEAFF
v_call: TRBV5-1; clone_size: NA; d_call: TRBD2; cdr3_aa: CASSLGLGLAGGGDTGELFF
v_call: TRBV19; clone_size: NA; d_call: TRBD1; cdr3_aa: CASCDRGATNEKLFF
v_call: TRBV6-5; clone_size: NA; d_call: NA; cdr3_aa: CASSPDRRYEQYF
v_call: TRBV5-5; clone_size: NA; d_call: NA; cdr3_aa: CASSWTGQSLFF
v_call: TRBV28; clone_size: NA; d_call: TRBD1; cdr3_aa: CASFRWGTGGYNNSPLHF
v_call: TRBV10-3; clone_size: once; d_call: TRBD1; cdr3_aa: CAPSSGQATKNIQYF
v_call: TRBV18; clone_size: NA; d_call: TRBD1; cdr3_aa: CATLDRHISEAFF
v_call: TRBV28; clone_size: NA; d_call: TRBD2; cdr3_aa: CASRISGVRGIQYF
v_call: TRBV10-3; clone_size: NA; d_call: NA; cdr3_aa: CAISELTTGELFF
v_call: TRBV5-1; clone_size: NA; d_call: TRBD1; cdr3_aa: CASRQGQVNTEAFF
v_call: TRBV27; clone_size: few; d_call: TRBD1; cdr3_aa: CASRNGQANTEAFF